The T cell receptor beta chain described here comes from a study of T cell responses to AZD1222 COVID-19 vaccine. Notes on the study in general: Females made up more of the donors, who were largely white British, and clonal diversity may have come out too low. Recipients of two AZD1222 doses showed rising Spike-specific TCR breadth and depth. Spike was spanned by vaccine-associated CD4 TCRs, with dominance at 160-218 and 743-854. Only 5 or 6 people who got AZD1222 tested seropositive at baseline.

The repertoire was sequenced with immunoSEQ multiplex PCR; TCRdb's copy has only in-frame clones and lacks some. The sample lists about 140,000 clones; around nine tenths were seen once. Comments on this clone: The target antigen is unknown.

V was cut by 2 bases and J by 8 bases, with 9 bases left in between. Per germline, CDR1 MNHEY and CDR2 SVGAGI. The CDR3 length is 12 residues. The material was peripheral blood, obtained on day 0 of AZD1222 vaccination. The chain has TRBV6-5 and TRBJ1-1; the D is unclear. This receptor was taken from an adult in good health. The CDR3 bases are TGTGCCAGCAGTTACCCGCCCGGAGAAGCTTTCTTT. Amino acids: CASSYPPGEAFF.